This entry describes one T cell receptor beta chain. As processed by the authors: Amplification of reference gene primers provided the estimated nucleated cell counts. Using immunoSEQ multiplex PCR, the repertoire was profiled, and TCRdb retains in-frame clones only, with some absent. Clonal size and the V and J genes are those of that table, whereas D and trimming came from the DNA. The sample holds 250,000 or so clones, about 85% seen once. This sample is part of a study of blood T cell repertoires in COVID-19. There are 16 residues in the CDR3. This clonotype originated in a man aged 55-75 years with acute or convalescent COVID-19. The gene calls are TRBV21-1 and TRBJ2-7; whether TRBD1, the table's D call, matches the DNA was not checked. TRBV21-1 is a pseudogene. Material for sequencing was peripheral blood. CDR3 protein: CASTIRGQLSSYEQYF. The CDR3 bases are TGTGCCAGCACCATACGGGGACAGCTAAGCTCCTACGAGCAGTACTTC.